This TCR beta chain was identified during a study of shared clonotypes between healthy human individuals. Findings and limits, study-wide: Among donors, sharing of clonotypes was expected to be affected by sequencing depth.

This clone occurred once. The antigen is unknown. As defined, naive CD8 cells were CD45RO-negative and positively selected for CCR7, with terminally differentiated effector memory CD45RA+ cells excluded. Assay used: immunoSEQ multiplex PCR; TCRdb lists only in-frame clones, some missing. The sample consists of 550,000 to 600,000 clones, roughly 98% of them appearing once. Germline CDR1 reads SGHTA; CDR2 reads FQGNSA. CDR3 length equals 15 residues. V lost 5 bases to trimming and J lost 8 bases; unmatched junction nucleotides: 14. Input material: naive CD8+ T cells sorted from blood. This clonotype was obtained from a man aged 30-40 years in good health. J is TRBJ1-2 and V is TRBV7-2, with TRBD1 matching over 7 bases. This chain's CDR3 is CASSPVTGRERGYTF. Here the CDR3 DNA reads TGTGCCAGCAGCCCAGTGACAGGGCGAGAGCGGGGCTACACCTTC.